This TCR beta chain appears in the sequencing data of a study of T cells in Graves' hyperthyroidism and ophthalmopathy. Points from the study as a whole: Peripheral blood also featured most of the thyroid clonotypes expanded above 0.001. The model's output predicted ophthalmopathy at a median of around 6.9 months prior to onset.

V was pared by 4 bases and J by 8 bases, with 22 bases between. Germline lookup yields CDR1 SGDLS and CDR2 YYNGEE. The CDR3 totals 16 residues. As for this clonotype: What it recognizes is unknown.

In the ophthalmopathy cohort, Clinical Activity Score was at least 3, NOSPECS grade at least 4, and duration under 3 months. Amplification yielded TCR beta CDR3 regions, with RNA transcripts as the source. TCR CDR3 underwent first-round RT-PCR with the HTBI primer set. MiXCR, run by TCRdb on the multiplex PCR reads, gives a single entry per CDR3 protein. The table records approximately 300,000 distinct CDR3 sequences, around 19% of them present only once. V and J are TRBV9 and TRBJ2-1; D may be TRBD2 (5 bases). Sequences were obtained from blood. This TCR was recovered from a man aged 50 to 59 with Graves' ophthalmopathy. In nucleotides, the CDR3 is TGTGCCAGCAGCCTATCCTCTGGCGGGTCGAGGGATGAGCAGTTCTTC. It encodes CASSLSSGGSRDEQFF.